What follows are 26 T cell receptor beta chains derived from one specimen sequenced in a study of blood T cell repertoires in COVID-19. Repertoires were generated with immunoSEQ multiplex PCR, while TCRdb's copy carries only in-frame clones and drops some. This sample has fewer than 200,000 clones, with around nine tenths found just once. Specimen: peripheral blood. Every receptor here comes from a woman between 18 and 30 years old who had recovered from COVID-19.

This clone was picked up a small number of times. The genes are TRBV29-1 and TRBJ1-1, with TRBD1 as a possible D gene (5 bases). In germline, CDR1 is SQVTM, CDR2 ANQGSEA. This CDR3 is built from 12 residues. Trimming pared 4 bases from V and 8 bases from J, leaving 14 bases between. The CDR3 region is CSVGGSLAEAFF. As DNA, the CDR3 is TGCAGCGTTGGGGGCAGTTTAGCCGAAGCTTTCTTT.

The chain joins TRBV7-2 to TRBJ1-1; D remains unclear. Trimming took 4 bases from V and 0 from J, leaving 6 bases between them. This CDR3 is built from 13 residues. Germline V gives CDR1 SGHTA, CDR2 FQGNSA. CDR3 in DNA: TGTGCCAGCAGCTCACCTATGAACACTGAAGCTTTCTTT. Translation gives CASSSPMNTEAFF.

The gene calls are TRBV30 and TRBJ2-2; 8 nucleotides align to TRBD2. CDR1 GTSNPN and CDR2 SVGIG come from the germline V gene (reference sequence). The CDR3 is 14 residues long. Trimming at V came to 6 bases and at J to 5 bases, leaving 8 bases not matched to a gene. The chain's CDR3 is CACGSAGGTGELFF. CDR3 sequence (DNA): TGTGCCTGCGGTTCTGCGGGAGGTACCGGGGAGCTGTTTTTT.

This sequence joins TRBV11-2 and TRBJ2-7; D is ambiguous. Trimming took off 5 bases at V and 2 bases at J, with 4 bases between the two ends. Germline V gene lookup returns CDR1 SGHAT and CDR2 FQNNGV. This CDR3 contains 11 residues. CDR3 DNA: TGTGCCAGCAGCCCCGCCTACGAGCAGTACTTC. It specifies CASSPAYEQYF.

In this sample, this clone turned up once. CDR3 protein: CASSDDNFNQPQHF. The CDR3 DNA reads as TGTGCCAGCAGCGACGACAACTTCAATCAGCCCCAGCATTTT. The chain couples TRBV27 to TRBJ1-5; D ambiguous. Germline assignment: CDR1 MNHEY and CDR2 SMNVEV (reference sequence). V shed 6 bases and J shed 3 bases, with 12 bases lying between them. The CDR3 sequence is 14 residues long.

The chain couples TRBV4-3 to TRBJ1-3; unclear D gene. V shed 0 bases and J shed 0 bases, with 15 bases lying between them. CDR1 is LGHNA, CDR2 YSLEER, per germline. This CDR3 comprises 18 residues. The CDR3 coding sequence is TGCGCCAGCAGCCAAGAAGCGGCAGGCCCGAGCTCTGGAAACACCATATATTTT. Its translation is CASSQEAAGPSSGNTIYF.

The chain carries TRBV4-1 and TRBJ2-5; TRBD2 aligns across 9 bases. V shed 1 base, J shed 5 bases, and the junction held 17 bases outside the gene matches. CDR1 is MGHRA, CDR2 YSYEKL, per germline. This CDR3 has 19 residues. The CDR3 reads CASSQALITLRGGLETQYF. DNA of the CDR3: TGCGCCAGCAGCCAAGCCCTAATTACTTTGCGGGGGGGCCTTGAGACCCAGTACTTC.

This clone has only one observation. V usage is TRBV18 and J usage is TRBJ2-5, with 11 bases fitting TRBD1. This CDR3 comprises 18 residues. In germline, CDR1 is KGHSH, CDR2 LQKENI. V lost 2 bases to trimming and J lost 0 bases; unmatched junction nucleotides: 8. The CDR3 protein is CASSPTGQGGAYQETQYF. The CDR3 DNA reads as TGTGCCAGCTCACCAACGGGACAGGGGGGGGCGTACCAAGAGACCCAGTACTTC.

As concerns this clone: At one end, the junction sequence differs from germline, possibly due to a read error. V gene TRBV4-3 combines with J gene TRBJ1-2, with D uncertain. CDR3 length equals 13 residues. CDR1 is LGHNA and CDR2 is YSLEER in the germline V gene. The CDR3 loop reads CASSQEMRDGHTF. For the CDR3, the DNA is TGCGCCAGCAGCCAAGAGATGAGGGATGGCCACACCTTC.

This chain connects TRBV2 to TRBJ2-1; no reliable D call. The CDR3 runs 15 residues. From germline, CDR1 is SNHLY and CDR2 FYNNEI. Trimming removed 6 bases at V and 0 bases at J, with 12 bases between. The CDR3 reads CASRKTGSSYNEQFF. DNA for the CDR3: TGTGCCAGCAGAAAGACTGGAAGCTCCTACAATGAGCAGTTCTTC.

The chain carries TRBV6-2 or TRBV6-3 and TRBJ1-1; 8 bases line up with TRBD1. Germline CDR1 reads MNHEY; CDR2 reads SVGEGT. The J segment lost 5 bases and the V segment lost 5 bases, leaving 7 bases of the junction unmatched. The CDR3 is 14 amino acids. The CDR3 DNA reads as TGTGCCAGCAGTATGAGGACAGGGTGGACTGAAGCTTTCTTT. Amino acid sequence: CASSMRTGWTEAFF.

The chain is built from TRBV12-3 or TRBV12-4 and TRBJ1-2; no clear D gene. The CDR3 loop spans 13 amino acids. Trimming took 2 bases from V and 6 from J, leaving 10 bases between them. This CDR3 reads CASSLSYQDGYTF. The CDR3 DNA is TGTGCCAGCAGTTTAAGTTATCAGGATGGCTACACCTTC.

The CDR3 sequence is CASSLTAYEQYF. The CDR3 nucleotides read TGTGCCAGCTCACTCACAGCTTACGAGCAGTACTTC. J is TRBJ2-7 and V is TRBV18, with no clear D. The V end was cut by 4 bases, the J end by 4 bases, with 8 bases between. This CDR3 is 12 amino acids long. Germline V gives CDR1 KGHSH, CDR2 LQKENI.

V usage is TRBV11-2 and J usage is TRBJ2-5; perhaps TRBD1 as D (5 bases). The V end lost 1 base, the J end lost 1 base, and 10 bases lay between the germline ends. The CDR3 spans 15 residues. Germline CDR1 reads SGHAT; CDR2 reads FQNNGV. The CDR3 nucleotides read TGTGCCAGCAGCTTAGGGGGCAGCTTCCAAGAGACCCAGTACTTC. Its translation is CASSLGGSFQETQYF. The complete variable domain, with remaining parts taken from reference TRBV11-2 and TRBJ2-5, reads EAGVAQSPRYKIIEKRQSVAFWCNPISGHATLYWYQQILGQGPKLLIQFQNNGVVDDSQLPKDRFSAERLKGVDSTLKIQPAKLEDSAVYLCASSLGGSFQETQYFGPGTRLLVL.

V usage is TRBV5-4 and J usage is TRBJ1-4; D gene unclear. CDR3 size: 15 residues. Germline V lookup: CDR1 SGHNT, CDR2 YYREEE (reference sequence). V was pared by 4 bases and J by 8 bases, with 18 bases between. Here the CDR3 DNA reads TGTGCCAGCAGCCTACCGGGAACGGCTGGGGAAAAACTGTTTTTT. It is translated as CASSLPGTAGEKLFF.

This clone was recorded only once. The CDR3: CASSLFPGGPVDTQYF. In DNA, the CDR3 is TGTGCCAGCAGCCTCTTTCCGGGAGGGCCCGTAGATACGCAGTATTTT. The V and J genes are TRBV7-9 and TRBJ2-3; 8 nucleotides agree with TRBD2. CDR1 is SEHNR, CDR2 FQNEAQ, per germline (reference sequence). The CDR3 is 16 amino acids. J was trimmed by 5 bases and V by 5 bases; bases with no gene match: 12.

The chain uses TRBV5-1 and TRBJ1-1, with TRBD1 matching over 8 bases. From germline, CDR1 is SGHRS and CDR2 YFSETQ. CDR3 length equals 17 residues. The J segment lost 5 bases and the V segment lost 4 bases, leaving 16 bases of the junction unmatched. The CDR3 spells CASSLTPGGGSRTEAFF. In DNA form, the CDR3 reads TGCGCCAGCAGCCTTACGCCAGGGGGCGGGTCGAGAACTGAAGCTTTCTTT.

The rearrangement links TRBV5-5 to TRBJ1-5, with 10 bases fitting TRBD1. Germline V CDR1 and CDR2: SGHKS, YYEKEE (reference sequence). V was clipped by 3 bases and J by 3 bases; unmatched bases: 9. CDR3 length equals 17 residues. The CDR3 DNA reads TGTGCCAGCAGCTCCTGGACAGGGGGGAATATCAATCAGCCCCAGCATTTT. The encoded protein is CASSSWTGGNINQPQHF.

This chain uses TRBV4-1 with TRBJ1-1; possibly TRBD1 for D (5 bases). This CDR3 region has 14 residues. V was clipped by 4 bases and J by 4 bases, with 13 bases between them. Per the germline V gene, CDR1 is MGHRA and CDR2 is YSYEKL. The CDR3 here is CASSRMGPSTEAFF. CDR3 sequence (DNA): TGCGCCAGCAGCCGTATGGGGCCGAGCACTGAAGCTTTCTTT.

The rearrangement links TRBV9 to TRBJ1-5; a weak D match, TRBD1 (5 bases). Germline CDR1 reads SGDLS; CDR2 reads YYNGEE. Between the trimmed V and J ends, which lost 7 bases and 0 bases, there was a span of 17 bases. The CDR3 sequence is 16 residues long. The chain's CDR3 is CASDSGAGTSNQPQHF. CDR3 bases: TGTGCCAGCGACTCCGGGGCGGGGACTAGCAATCAGCCCCAGCATTTT.

This chain connects TRBV5-4 to TRBJ1-2; 8 bases agree with TRBD1. Losses at the gene ends were 0 bases for V and 5 bases for J; bases not matched to a gene: 3. CDR3 length: 14 residues. CDR1 and CDR2 (germline): SGHNT, YYREEE (reference sequence). CDR3 DNA sequence: TGTGCCAGCAGCTTGGAACAGGGGGGATATGGCTACACCTTC. Residues: CASSLEQGGYGYTF.

V usage is TRBV5-1 and J usage is TRBJ1-1, with D tentatively TRBD1 (5 bases). Germline values: CDR1 SGHRS, CDR2 YFSETQ. CDR3 length equals 15 residues. V lost 1 base and J lost 3, with 13 bases in between. Written as DNA, the CDR3 is TGCGCCAGCAGCTTGTCTTCCGGGGGGGACACTGAAGCTTTCTTT. Residues: CASSLSSGGDTEAFF.

The chain couples TRBV24-1 to TRBJ2-2; TRBD1 aligns across 10 bases. The trim removed 4 bases at V and 4 bases at J, leaving 5 bases unmatched. CDR1 is KGHDR and CDR2 is SFDVKD in the germline V gene. The CDR3 runs 16 residues. The CDR3 DNA sequence: TGTGCCACCAGTGACTGGGACAGGGGAGTCACCGGGGAGCTGTTTTTT. As protein: CATSDWDRGVTGELFF.

The rearrangement links TRBV7-6 to TRBJ2-7, with 7 bases that match TRBD1. Germline values: CDR1 SGHVS, CDR2 FNYEAQ. V dropped 7 bases and J dropped 4; count of bases not matched to a gene: 22. CDR3 length: 18 residues. Here the CDR3 DNA reads TGTGCCAGCATAACGAGCGCACCAAGGGGGCGCTTAATATACGAGCAGTACGTC. Translated, it gives CASITSAPRGRLIYEQYV.

The chain uses TRBV29-1 and TRBJ2-5; perhaps TRBD1 as D (6 bases). CDR1 is SQVTM, CDR2 ANQGSEA, per germline. The CDR3 consists of 13 residues. Trimming removed 4 bases from V and 5 bases from J, with 14 bases in between. The CDR3 protein is CSVGIPGVETQYF. CDR3 nucleotides: TGCAGCGTTGGCATCCCAGGGGTGGAGACCCAGTACTTC.

The chain joins TRBV6-5 to TRBJ1-2, with D unclear. The CDR3 loop spans 15 amino acids. V was cut by 0 bases and J by 1 base, with 9 bases left in between. Germline CDR1 is MNHEY and CDR2 is SVGAGI. The CDR3 nucleotides are TGTGCCAGCAGTTACTCGATAGTCTTTAACTATGGCTACACCTTC. Its translation is CASSYSIVFNYGYTF.